This paragraph covers one T cell receptor beta chain sequence. This CDR3 has 14 residues. The V gene's germline CDR1 is MNHEY and CDR2 SVGEGT. The germline V and J ends were trimmed by 2 bases and 1 base, with 8 bases remaining between them. The data originate from a study of blood T cell repertoires in COVID-19. For the study at large: Some COVID-19 samples were acute and others convalescent; all came from the United States, Italy and Spain.

As originally analysed: Amplification of reference gene primers was used by the study to estimate nucleated cell counts. This table comes from immunoSEQ multiplex PCR, and its TCRdb copy is limited to in-frame clones, with some not included. The V and J calls and clone size come from that table; D and trimming were worked out from the DNA. The table records some 200,000 clones, roughly 88% of them present only once. Recruitment covered about 25 US areas and drew participants whose ages spanned about 18 to 100 years. The receptor's source is a woman aged 35 to 49 with acute COVID-19. The chain recombines TRBV6-2 or TRBV6-3 with TRBJ1-1; D is ambiguous. The material sequenced was PBMCs or T cells enriched from blood (not recorded which). CDR3 protein: CASSYVQRNTEAFF. CDR3 nucleotides: TGTGCCAGCAGTTACGTACAAAGGAACACTGAAGCTTTCTTT.